This entry concerns a single T cell receptor beta chain. Antigen unknown. The V gene lost 8 bases and the J gene lost 7 bases, with 17 bases spanning the gap. This CDR3 contains 13 residues. Germline CDR1 and CDR2: MGHDK and SYGVNS. TCRdb re-called the reads through MiXCR, storing one row per CDR3 protein. Among under 150,000 distinct CDR3 sequences listed, approximately 24% were seen once. This record belongs to a study of T cell repertoires in cytomegalovirus infection. Study-wide context: It can be stated that public TCR beta signatures indicated CMV infection as well as a matching HLA type.

General study findings and limits: Clonotypes of TCR beta that were HLA-C-restricted and CMV-specific dominated the ex vivo response.

This clonotype was obtained from a human donor in good health (CMV status not recorded). Some clones in this sample may be carry-over from other donors' samples. The chain couples TRBV25-1 to TRBJ2-5, with D perhaps matching TRBD2 (5 bases). Sequencing was done on a sample of PBMCs, sequenced either directly or after in vitro stimulation (not recorded which). The CDR3 protein is CASGARPGGTQYF. The DNA for the CDR3 is TGTGCCAGCGGCGCCCGCCCCGGAGGGACCCAGTACTTC.